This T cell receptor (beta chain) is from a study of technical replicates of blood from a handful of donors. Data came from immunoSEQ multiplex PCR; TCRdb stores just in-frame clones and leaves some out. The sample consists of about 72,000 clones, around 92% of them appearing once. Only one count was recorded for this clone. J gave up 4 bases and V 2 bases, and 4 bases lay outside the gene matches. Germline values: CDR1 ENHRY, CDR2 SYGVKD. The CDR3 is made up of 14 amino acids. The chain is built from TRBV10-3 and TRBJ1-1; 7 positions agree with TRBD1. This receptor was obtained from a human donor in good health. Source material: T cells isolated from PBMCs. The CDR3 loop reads CAISERGRITEAFF. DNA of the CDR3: TGTGCCATCAGTGAGAGGGGGCGCATCACTGAAGCTTTCTTT.